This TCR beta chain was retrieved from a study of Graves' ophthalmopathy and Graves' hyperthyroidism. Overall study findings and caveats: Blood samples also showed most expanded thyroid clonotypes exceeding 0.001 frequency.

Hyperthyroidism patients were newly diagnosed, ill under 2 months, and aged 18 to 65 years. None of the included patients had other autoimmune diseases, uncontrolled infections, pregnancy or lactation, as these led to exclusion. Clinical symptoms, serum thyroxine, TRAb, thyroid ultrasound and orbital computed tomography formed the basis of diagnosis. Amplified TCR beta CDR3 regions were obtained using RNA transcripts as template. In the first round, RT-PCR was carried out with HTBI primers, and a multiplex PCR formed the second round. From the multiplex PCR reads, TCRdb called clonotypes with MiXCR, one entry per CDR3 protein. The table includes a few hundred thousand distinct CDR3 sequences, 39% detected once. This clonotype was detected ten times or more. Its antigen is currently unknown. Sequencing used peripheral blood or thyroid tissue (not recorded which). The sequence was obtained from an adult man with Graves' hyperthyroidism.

CDR3 protein: CASSYPRQGRSYNSPLHF. The CDR3 coding sequence is TGTGCCAGCAGTTACCCGAGACAGGGTAGATCCTATAATTCACCCCTCCACTTT. The chain has TRBV6-6 and TRBJ1-6, with 7 bases fitting TRBD1. CDR3 length: 18 residues. V lost 2 bases, J lost 1 base, and 8 bases stayed unmatched. Germline V gives CDR1 MNHNY, CDR2 SVGAGI (reference sequence).